This passage covers 25 T cell receptor beta chains from one sample sequenced in a study of graft-versus-host responses after intestinal transplantation. The study plated 200,000 CFSE-labeled responders with 200,000 irradiated, violet-dye-labeled stimulators. The protocol was immunoSEQ multiplex PCR, while the TCRdb copy is restricted to in-frame clones and leaves out a portion. This table has 13,000 to 15,000 clones, around a third appearing once. The input for sequencing was alloreactive CD8+ T cells from a mixed lymphocyte reaction culture, taken before intestinal transplant. As for subset: CFSE-low proliferating T cells sorted from roughly six-day pre-transplant mixed lymphocyte reaction (GvH or HvG direction). The receptors shown here come from a human patient who received an intestinal transplant.

The chain carries TRBV25-1 and TRBJ1-1; a possible D gene is TRBD1 (5 bases). Germline CDR1 MGHDK, CDR2 SYGVNS. This CDR3 comprises 13 residues. Between the trimmed V and J ends, which lost 4 bases and 5 bases, there was a span of 11 bases. The CDR3: CASSGTNKTEAFF. The CDR3 DNA follows: TGTGCCAGCAGTGGGACAAACAAGACTGAAGCTTTCTTT.

This clone is labeled medium-sized. The chain couples TRBV6-4 to TRBJ2-1, with D perhaps TRBD2 (6 bases). Trimming removed 4 bases at V and 6 bases at J, with 10 bases between. Germline assignment: CDR1 MRHNA and CDR2 SNTAGT. This CDR3 has 13 amino acids. The CDR3: CASSVLASNEQFF. CDR3 sequence (DNA): TGTGCCAGCAGTGTACTAGCCTCCAATGAGCAGTTCTTC.

The chain carries TRBV30 and TRBJ1-1, with a tentative D call TRBD1 (5 bases). CDR1 and CDR2 from the germline V gene are GTSNPN and SVGIG (reference sequence). CDR3 length: 12 residues. Between the trimmed V and J ends, which lost 2 bases and 8 bases, there was a span of 12 bases. The CDR3 region has the DNA TGTGCCTGGAGTCTCGGGGGGAGAGAAGCTTTCTTT. Amino acids: CAWSLGGREAFF.

This clone was counted between two and nine times. The genes are TRBV9 and TRBJ1-1, with 8 bases matching TRBD1. The CDR3 totals 13 residues. The germline gives CDR1 SGDLS, CDR2 YYNGEE. With V trimmed by 4 bases and J by 7 bases, 6 bases remained unmatched. The CDR3 nucleotides are TGTGCCAGCAGCCCAGGGGGCGTCAGTGAAGCTTTCTTT. Translating gives CASSPGGVSEAFF.

This clone was counted between two and nine times. The J gene is TRBJ1-2, the V gene TRBV19, with 9 bases fitting TRBD1. V was clipped by 5 bases and J by 5 bases; unmatched bases: 9. The CDR3 totals 15 residues. Per germline, CDR1 LNHDA and CDR2 SQIVND (reference sequence). CDR3 in DNA: TGTGCCAGTAGTTCTCGGACAGGGGACTCGTATGGCTACACCTTC. Amino acids: CASSSRTGDSYGYTF. Using reference TRBV19 and TRBJ1-2 for the parts outside the CDR3, the full variable domain is DGGITQSPKYLFRKEGQNVTLSCEQNLNHDAMYWYRQDPGQGLRLIYYSQIVNDFQKGDIAEGYSVSREKKESFPLTVTSAQKNPTAFYLCASSSRTGDSYGYTFGSGTRLTVV.

The chain has TRBV6-6 and TRBJ1-5, with TRBD1 matching 11 bases. CDR3 length: 15 amino acids. The J segment lost 11 bases and the V segment lost 5 bases, leaving 11 bases of the junction unmatched. Germline V gene sequence: CDR1 MNHNY, CDR2 SVGAGI (reference sequence). CDR3 nucleotide sequence: TGTGCCAGCAGTCCCGGGACAGGGGGAGTTATTGCCCAGCATTTT. It codes for CASSPGTGGVIAQHF.

This chain joins TRBV9 and TRBJ2-7; tentatively, D is TRBD2 (5 bases). The germline V gene encodes CDR1 SGDLS and CDR2 YYNGEE. This CDR3 is 14 amino acids long. Trimming left V 3 bases short and J 2 bases short, with 12 bases between. The CDR3 sequence is CASSAGLAPYEQYF. In nucleotides, the CDR3 is TGTGCCAGCAGCGCCGGACTGGCCCCCTACGAGCAGTACTTC.

The rearrangement uses TRBV27 and TRBJ1-2; the D gene is possibly TRBD1 (6 bases). This CDR3 spans 14 amino acids. Germline V gene sequence: CDR1 MNHEY, CDR2 SMNVEV (reference sequence). V was clipped by 5 bases and J by 6 bases, with 16 bases between them. In nucleotides, the CDR3 is TGTGCCAGCAGTCCCCTGGGGGCTGGGAATGGCTACACCTTC. Its protein product is CASSPLGAGNGYTF.

The genes are TRBV7-2 and TRBJ2-5; 7 nucleotides agree with TRBD2. Germline V gives CDR1 SGHTA, CDR2 FQGNSA. This CDR3 contains 15 residues. J lost 2 bases, V lost 6 bases, and 9 bases had no gene match. DNA of the CDR3: TGTGCCAGCAGTACCGTGGGGGGGGAACAAGAGACCCAGTACTTC. This sequence encodes CASSTVGGEQETQYF.

J is TRBJ1-1 and V is TRBV7-6; perhaps TRBD1 as D (6 bases). Trimming took off 6 bases at V and 1 base at J, with 15 bases between the two ends. The germline CDR1 and CDR2 sequences are SGHVS and FNYEAQ. This CDR3 region has 15 residues. In DNA form, the CDR3 reads TGTGCCAGCAGTTTGGGACATCCTACGAACACTGAAGCTTTCTTT. It is translated as CASSLGHPTNTEAFF.

This clone has just a few counts. The chain links TRBV27 to TRBJ2-7; 9 bases line up with TRBD2. The CDR3 length is 14 residues. The V gene's germline CDR1 is MNHEY and CDR2 SMNVEV (reference sequence). Trimming at V came to 3 bases and at J to 4 bases, leaving 4 bases not matched to a gene. CDR3 sequence: CASSFLTSGYEQYF. CDR3 DNA sequence: TGTGCCAGCAGTTTCTTGACTAGCGGTTACGAGCAGTACTTC.

The chain links TRBV2 to TRBJ2-7; the match to TRBD1 covers 7 bases. Germline V gene sequence: CDR1 SNHLY, CDR2 FYNNEI. Trimming took 5 bases from V and 3 from J; bases not matched to a gene: 7. This CDR3 is built from 14 residues. CDR3 loop: CASSPGTALYEQYF. The CDR3 DNA is TGTGCCAGCAGTCCCGGGACAGCACTCTACGAGCAGTACTTC. Supplemented by reference TRBV2 and TRBJ2-7, the full variable domain reads EPEVTQTPSHQVTQMGQEVILRCVPISNHLYFYWYRQILGQKVEFLVSFYNNEISEKSEIFDDQFSVERPDGSNFTLKIRSTKLEDSAMYFCASSPGTALYEQYFGPGTRLTVT.

This clone occurred a few times. V usage is TRBV4-1 and J usage is TRBJ2-3, with 11 bases aligning to TRBD2. Germline V CDR1 and CDR2: MGHRA, YSYEKL. J gave up 6 bases and V 5 bases, and 7 bases lay outside the gene matches. CDR3 size: 15 residues. This chain's CDR3 is CASSYSGGALDTQYF. CDR3 DNA sequence: TGCGCCAGCAGCTATAGCGGGGGGGCTCTTGATACGCAGTATTTT.

There are a few counts of this clone. The chain recombines TRBV7-9 with TRBJ1-6, with D perhaps TRBD1 (5 bases). CDR3 length: 16 amino acids. Deletions cut 2 bases from V and 3 bases from J, with 11 bases between. Per the germline V gene, CDR1 is SEHNR and CDR2 is FQNEAQ (reference sequence). The CDR3 nucleotides read TGTGCCAGCAGCTTAAGCGACAGACTCTATAATTCACCCCTCCACTTT. Its protein is CASSLSDRLYNSPLHF.

The J gene is TRBJ2-3, the V gene TRBV4-3, with D maybe TRBD2 (5 bases). Germline-derived CDR1 and CDR2 are LGHNA and YSLEER. The germline V and J ends were trimmed by 0 bases and 6 bases, with 19 bases remaining between them. The CDR3 contains 17 residues. CDR3 nucleotides: TGCGCCAGCAGCCAAGATAAGGTCGCTAGCAGATCCGATACGCAGTATTTT. Protein product: CASSQDKVASRSDTQYF.

This clone was observed a handful of times. The chain carries TRBV4-3 and TRBJ2-3; TRBD1 matches 7 bases. CDR1 is LGHNA and CDR2 is YSLEER in the germline V gene. The ends lost 4 bases at V and 12 bases at J; junction bases unmatched: 10. The CDR3 extends over 13 amino acids. CDR3 in amino acids: CASSPGSRDSQYF. The CDR3 DNA follows: TGCGCCAGCAGCCCCGGTTCCCGGGACAGTCAGTATTTT.

V gene TRBV29-1 combines with J gene TRBJ2-7, with 9 bases aligning to TRBD1. The CDR3 runs 15 residues. Germline values: CDR1 SQVTM, CDR2 ANQGSEA. Germline trimming cut 0 bases from V and 1 base from J; bases unmatched to any gene: 4. The DNA of the CDR3 is TGCAGCGTTGAAGACTGGACAGGGGTGTCCTACGAGCAGTACTTC. It yields the protein CSVEDWTGVSYEQYF.

This chain links TRBV7-9 with TRBJ1-1; D is ambiguous. This CDR3 is built from 13 residues. The germline V and J ends were trimmed by 5 bases and 2 bases, with 9 bases remaining between them. Germline values: CDR1 SEHNR, CDR2 FQNEAQ (reference sequence). This CDR3 is CASSPTPNTEAFF. In DNA, the CDR3 is TGTGCCAGCAGCCCAACACCTAACACTGAAGCTTTCTTT.

The rearrangement joins TRBV4-3 to TRBJ2-1, with D maybe TRBD2 (6 bases). The CDR3 extends over 17 amino acids. V lost 1 base and J 6 bases, leaving 19 bases between the germline ends. CDR1 is LGHNA, CDR2 YSLEER, per germline. Here the CDR3 DNA reads TGCGCCAGCAGCCAAGGGGGGGTTAGTGTGAGCCCCAATGAGCAGTTCTTC. It codes for CASSQGGVSVSPNEQFF.

The V gene is TRBV27, the J gene TRBJ2-7; TRBD1 matches 9 bases. The CDR3 consists of 14 residues. With 3 bases clipped from V and 1 base from J, the junction kept 1 base outside the gene matches. Germline CDR1 reads MNHEY; CDR2 reads SMNVEV (reference sequence). The CDR3 DNA is TGTGCCAGCAGTTTGACAGGGGGGTCCTACGAGCAGTACTTC. This codes for CASSLTGGSYEQYF.

This clone was seen a handful of times. J is TRBJ2-7 and V is TRBV19, with TRBD2 matching 7 bases. V lost 1 base to trimming and J lost 3 bases; unmatched junction nucleotides: 6. CDR3 length equals 15 residues. Germline loops: CDR1 LNHDA, CDR2 SQIVND (reference sequence). CDR3 sequence (DNA): TGTGCCAGTAGTATAGTGCTTAGCGGGTTCTACGAGCAGTACTTC. Amino acid sequence: CASSIVLSGFYEQYF.

The chain is built from TRBV7-6 and TRBJ1-3; no firm D call. This CDR3 region has 15 residues. The V gene lost 3 bases and the J gene lost 0 bases, with 9 bases spanning the gap. Looked up from germline, CDR1 is SGHVS and CDR2 is FNYEAQ. CDR3 in DNA: TGTGCCAGCAGCTTTGACTTAGACTCTGGAAACACCATATATTTT. Translating it yields CASSFDLDSGNTIYF.

This clone was detected once. CDR3 in amino acids: CASTEVQGGSPLHF. The CDR3 bases are TGTGCCAGCACCGAGGTGCAGGGGGGTTCACCCCTCCACTTT. This rearrangement joins TRBV2 to TRBJ1-6; TRBD1 aligns across 7 bases. Unmatched junction bases numbered 9, after V lost 7 bases and J lost 9 bases. The CDR3 has 14 amino acids. CDR1 and CDR2 (germline): SNHLY, FYNNEI.

The gene calls are TRBV4-3 and TRBJ1-6; 8 positions agree with TRBD1. CDR1 and CDR2 (germline): LGHNA, YSLEER. This CDR3 has 18 amino acids. V was pared by 0 bases and J by 9 bases, with 13 bases of the junction left unmatched. CDR3 loop: CASSQETQRTGLSSPLHF. In DNA, the CDR3 is TGCGCCAGCAGCCAAGAAACCCAAAGGACAGGGCTGTCTTCACCCCTCCACTTT.

This CDR3 is CASSLSSVGSYEQYF. DNA for the CDR3: TGTGCCAGCAGCTTAAGCTCGGTCGGGAGCTACGAGCAGTACTTC. This chain links TRBV11-2 with TRBJ2-7, with D possibly being TRBD2 (6 bases). CDR1 is SGHAT, CDR2 FQNNGV, per germline. The CDR3 extends over 15 amino acids. Trimming cost V 2 bases and J 3 bases, with 14 bases left between them. Together with reference TRBV11-2 and TRBJ2-7, the CDR3 gives the full variable domain: EAGVAQSPRYKIIEKRQSVAFWCNPISGHATLYWYQQILGQGPKLLIQFQNNGVVDDSQLPKDRFSAERLKGVDSTLKIQPAKLEDSAVYLCASSLSSVGSYEQYFGPGTRLTVT.